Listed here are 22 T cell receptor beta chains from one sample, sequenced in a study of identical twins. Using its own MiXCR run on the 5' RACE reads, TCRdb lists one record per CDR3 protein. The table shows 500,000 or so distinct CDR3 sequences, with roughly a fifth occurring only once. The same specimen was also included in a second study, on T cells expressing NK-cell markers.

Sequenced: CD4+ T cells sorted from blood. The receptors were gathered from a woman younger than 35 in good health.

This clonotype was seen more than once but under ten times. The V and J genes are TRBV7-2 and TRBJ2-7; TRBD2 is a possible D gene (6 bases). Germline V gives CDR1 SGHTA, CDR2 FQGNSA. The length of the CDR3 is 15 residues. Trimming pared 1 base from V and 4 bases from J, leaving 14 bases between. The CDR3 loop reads CASSLVPGVMYEQYF. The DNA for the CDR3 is TGTGCCAGCAGCTTAGTTCCGGGAGTAATGTACGAGCAGTACTTC.

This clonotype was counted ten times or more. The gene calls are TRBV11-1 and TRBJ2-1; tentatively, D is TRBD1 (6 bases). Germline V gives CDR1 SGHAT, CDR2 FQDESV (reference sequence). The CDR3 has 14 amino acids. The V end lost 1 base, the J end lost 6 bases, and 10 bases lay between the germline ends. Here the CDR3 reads CASSLDPGVNEQFF. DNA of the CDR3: TGTGCCAGCAGCTTAGATCCAGGGGTCAATGAGCAGTTCTTC.

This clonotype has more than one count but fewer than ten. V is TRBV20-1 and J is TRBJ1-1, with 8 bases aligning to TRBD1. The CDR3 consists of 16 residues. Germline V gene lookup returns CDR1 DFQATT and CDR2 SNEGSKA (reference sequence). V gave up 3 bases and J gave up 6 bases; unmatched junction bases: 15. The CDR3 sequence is CSASKVGPQGEAEAFF. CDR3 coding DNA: TGCAGTGCTAGTAAAGTGGGACCACAGGGGGAAGCTGAAGCTTTCTTT.

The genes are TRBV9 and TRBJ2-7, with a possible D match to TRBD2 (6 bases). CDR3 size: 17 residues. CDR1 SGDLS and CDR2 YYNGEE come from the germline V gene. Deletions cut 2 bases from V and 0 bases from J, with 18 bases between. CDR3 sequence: CASSVPWLALPSYEQYF. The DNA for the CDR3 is TGTGCCAGCAGCGTTCCTTGGCTAGCGCTTCCCTCCTACGAGCAGTACTTC. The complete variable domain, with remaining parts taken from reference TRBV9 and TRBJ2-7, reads DSGVTQTPKHLITATGQRVTLRCSPRSGDLSVYWYQQSLDQGLQFLIQYYNGEERAKGNILERFSAQQFPDLHSELNLSSLELGDSALYFCASSVPWLALPSYEQYFGPGTRLTVT.

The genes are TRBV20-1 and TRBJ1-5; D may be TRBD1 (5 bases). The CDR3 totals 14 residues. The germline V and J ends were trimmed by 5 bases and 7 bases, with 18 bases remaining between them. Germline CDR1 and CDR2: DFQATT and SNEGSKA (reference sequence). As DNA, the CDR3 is TGCAGTGCTTCGACCTCGCCGAAGGGGCAGCCCCAGCATTTT. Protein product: CSASTSPKGQPQHF.

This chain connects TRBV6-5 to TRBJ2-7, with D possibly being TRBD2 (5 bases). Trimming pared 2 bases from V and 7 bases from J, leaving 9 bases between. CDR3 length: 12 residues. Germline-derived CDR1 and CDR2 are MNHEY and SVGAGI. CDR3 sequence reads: CASSYARGEQYF. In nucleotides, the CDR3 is TGTGCCAGCAGTTACGCTCGAGGGGAGCAGTACTTC.

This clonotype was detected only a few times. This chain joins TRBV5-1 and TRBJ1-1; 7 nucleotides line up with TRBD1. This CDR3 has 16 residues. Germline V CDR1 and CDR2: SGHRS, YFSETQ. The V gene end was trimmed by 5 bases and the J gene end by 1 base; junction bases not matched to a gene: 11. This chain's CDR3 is CASRPGQIDRNTEAFF. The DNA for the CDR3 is TGCGCCAGCAGACCGGGACAGATAGACCGGAACACTGAAGCTTTCTTT.

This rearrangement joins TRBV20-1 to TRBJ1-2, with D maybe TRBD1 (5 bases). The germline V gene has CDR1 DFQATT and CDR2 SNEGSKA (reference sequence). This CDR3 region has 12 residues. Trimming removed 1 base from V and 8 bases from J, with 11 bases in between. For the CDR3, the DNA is TGCAGTGCTAGAGGTGGGGCGTGGGGCTACACCTTC. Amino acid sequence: CSARGGAWGYTF.

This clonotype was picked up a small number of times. The CDR3 DNA reads as TGTGCCAGCAGTTTATTAGGCGGGCGGGTTAGATCCGGGGAGCTGTTTTTT. Translating it yields CASSLLGGRVRSGELFF. V is TRBV27 and J is TRBJ2-2; tentatively, D is TRBD2 (5 bases). V shed 1 base and J shed 6 bases, with 18 bases lying between them. This CDR3 has 17 residues. Germline V lookup: CDR1 MNHEY, CDR2 SMNVEV (reference sequence).

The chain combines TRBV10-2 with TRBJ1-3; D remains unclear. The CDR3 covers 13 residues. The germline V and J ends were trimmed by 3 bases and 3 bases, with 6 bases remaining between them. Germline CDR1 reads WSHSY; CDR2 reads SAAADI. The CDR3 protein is CASSEHGGNTIYF. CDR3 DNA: TGCGCCAGCAGTGAACACGGTGGAAACACCATATATTTT.

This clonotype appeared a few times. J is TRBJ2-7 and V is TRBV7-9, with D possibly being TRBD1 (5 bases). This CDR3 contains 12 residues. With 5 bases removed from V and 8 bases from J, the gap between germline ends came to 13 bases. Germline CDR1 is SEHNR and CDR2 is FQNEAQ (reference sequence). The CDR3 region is CASSPLQDQQYF. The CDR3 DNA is TGTGCCAGCAGCCCTTTACAGGACCAGCAGTACTTC.

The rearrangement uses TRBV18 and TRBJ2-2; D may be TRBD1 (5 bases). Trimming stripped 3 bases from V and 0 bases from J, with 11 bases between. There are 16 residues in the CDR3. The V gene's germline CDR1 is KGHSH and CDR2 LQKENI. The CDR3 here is CASSPLRGSNTGELFF. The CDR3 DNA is TGTGCCAGCTCACCGCTAAGGGGATCGAACACCGGGGAGCTGTTTTTT.

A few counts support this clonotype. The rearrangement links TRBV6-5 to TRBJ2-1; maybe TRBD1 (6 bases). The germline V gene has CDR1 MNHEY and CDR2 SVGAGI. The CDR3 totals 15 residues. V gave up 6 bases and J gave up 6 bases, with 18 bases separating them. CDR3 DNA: TGTGCCAGCAGCTTAACAGGGTCGTGGAGCAATGAGCAGTTCTTC. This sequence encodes CASSLTGSWSNEQFF.

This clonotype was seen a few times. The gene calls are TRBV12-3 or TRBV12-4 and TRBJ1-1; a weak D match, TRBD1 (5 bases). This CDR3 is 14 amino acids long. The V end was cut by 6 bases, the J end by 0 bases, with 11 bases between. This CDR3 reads CASSLTAMNTEAFF. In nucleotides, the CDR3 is TGTGCCAGCAGCCTGACAGCCATGAACACTGAAGCTTTCTTT.

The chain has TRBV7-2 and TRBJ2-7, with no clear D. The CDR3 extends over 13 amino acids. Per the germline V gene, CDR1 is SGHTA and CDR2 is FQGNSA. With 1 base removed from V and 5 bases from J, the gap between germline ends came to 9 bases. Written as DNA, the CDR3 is TGTGCCAGCAGCTTAGTCTGGCAGAACGAGCAGTACTTC. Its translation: CASSLVWQNEQYF.

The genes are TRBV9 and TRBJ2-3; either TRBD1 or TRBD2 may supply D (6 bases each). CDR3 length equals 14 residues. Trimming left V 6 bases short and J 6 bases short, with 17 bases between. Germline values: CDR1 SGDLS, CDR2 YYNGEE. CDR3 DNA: TGTGCCAGCAATCAGAGGGGGGCCAGGGATACGCAGTATTTT. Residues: CASNQRGARDTQYF. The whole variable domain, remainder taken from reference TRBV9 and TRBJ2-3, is DSGVTQTPKHLITATGQRVTLRCSPRSGDLSVYWYQQSLDQGLQFLIQYYNGEERAKGNILERFSAQQFPDLHSELNLSSLELGDSALYFCASNQRGARDTQYFGPGTRLTVL.

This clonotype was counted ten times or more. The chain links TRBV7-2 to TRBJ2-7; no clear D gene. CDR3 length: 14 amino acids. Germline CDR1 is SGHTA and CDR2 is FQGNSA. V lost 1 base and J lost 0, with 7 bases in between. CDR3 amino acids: CASSLDLSSYEQYF. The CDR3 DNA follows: TGTGCCAGCAGCTTAGATCTGAGCTCCTACGAGCAGTACTTC.

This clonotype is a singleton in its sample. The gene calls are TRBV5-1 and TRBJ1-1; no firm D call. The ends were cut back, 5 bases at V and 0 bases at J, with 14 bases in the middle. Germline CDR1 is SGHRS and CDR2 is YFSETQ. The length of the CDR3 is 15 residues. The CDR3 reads CASRSNFFMNTEAFF. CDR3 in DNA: TGCGCCAGCAGATCCAATTTCTTCATGAACACTGAAGCTTTCTTT.

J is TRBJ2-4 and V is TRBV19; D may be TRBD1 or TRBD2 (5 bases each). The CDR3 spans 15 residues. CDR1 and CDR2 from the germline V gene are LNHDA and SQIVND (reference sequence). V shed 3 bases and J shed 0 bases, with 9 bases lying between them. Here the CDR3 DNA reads TGTGCCAGTAGTATGGGACCGATAGCCAAAAACATTCAGTACTTC. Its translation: CASSMGPIAKNIQYF.

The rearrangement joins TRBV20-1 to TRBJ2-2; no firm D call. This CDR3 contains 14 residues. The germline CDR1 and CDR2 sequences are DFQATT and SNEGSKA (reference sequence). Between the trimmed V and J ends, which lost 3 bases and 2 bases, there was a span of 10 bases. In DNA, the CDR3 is TGCAGTGCTAGCGGCAGAAAAAACACCGGGGAGCTGTTTTTT. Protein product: CSASGRKNTGELFF.

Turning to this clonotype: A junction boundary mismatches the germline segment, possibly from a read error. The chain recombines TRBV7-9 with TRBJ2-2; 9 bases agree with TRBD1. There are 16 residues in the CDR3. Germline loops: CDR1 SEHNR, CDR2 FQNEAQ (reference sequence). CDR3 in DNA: TGTACCAGCAGCTTCTCCGGGACAGGGAATGCCGGGGAGCTGTTTTTT. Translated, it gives CTSSFSGTGNAGELFF. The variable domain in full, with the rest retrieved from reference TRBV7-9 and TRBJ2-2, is DTGVSQNPRHKITKRGQNVTFRCDPISEHNRLYWYRQTLGQGPEFLTYFQNEAQLEKSRLLSDRFSAERPKGSFSTLEIQRTEQGDSAMYLCTSSFSGTGNAGELFFGEGSRLTVL.

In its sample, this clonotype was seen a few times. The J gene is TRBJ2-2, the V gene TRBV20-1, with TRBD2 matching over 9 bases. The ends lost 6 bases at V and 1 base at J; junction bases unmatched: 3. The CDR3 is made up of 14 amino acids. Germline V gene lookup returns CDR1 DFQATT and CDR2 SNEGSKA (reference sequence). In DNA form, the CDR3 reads TGCAGTGCAAATAGCGGGAGGAACACCGGGGAGCTGTTTTTT. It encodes CSANSGRNTGELFF.